The rows below give T cell receptor beta chains drawn from one sample of a study of T cells in Graves' hyperthyroidism and ophthalmopathy. TCRdb processed the multiplex PCR reads anew with MiXCR; each CDR3 protein has one entry. This sample has hundreds of thousands of distinct CDR3 sequences, with less than 20% found just once. The sample taken for sequencing was blood. These receptor sequences come from a young woman with Graves' hyperthyroidism. CDR3s include the opening cysteine and the closing phenylalanine or tryptophan. The D gene is left open where the match is weak. Only part of the rows carry a size: once, few, many, or a class if the clone is expanded.

TRBV6-1	few	18	TRBJ2-2	NA	CASSSFWGGRSVPGELFF	TGTGCCAGCAGTTCCTTTTGGGGGGGGCGCAGTGTCCCCGGGGAGCTGTTTTTT
TRBV20-1	many	12	TRBJ1-2	NA	CSASQVRNGYTF	TGCAGTGCGTCTCAGGTCCGAAATGGCTACACCTTC
TRBV29-1	many	13	TRBJ1-1	NA	CSVEGDRNTEAFF	TGCAGCGTTGAGGGGGATCGGAACACTGAAGCTTTCTTT
TRBV2	many	12	TRBJ1-5	NA	CASSGVRTAQHF	TGTGCCAGCAGTGGAGTCCGTACAGCCCAGCATTTT
TRBV6-1	many	15	TRBJ1-2	NA	CASSPGGEGGVGYTF	TGTGCCAGCAGTCCCGGCGGTGAGGGGGGTGTGGGCTACACCTTC
TRBV29-1	many	14	TRBJ2-3	NA	CSVGLRGSADTQYF	TGCAGCGTTGGGCTCAGGGGTTCCGCAGATACGCAGTATTTT
TRBV13	many	14	TRBJ1-1	NA	CASSLGTAGTEAFF	TGTGCCAGCAGCTTAGGGACGGCCGGCACTGAAGCTTTCTTT
TRBV20-1	NA	13	TRBJ1-1	NA	CSAITGMNTEAFF	TGCAGTGCTATCACGGGTATGAACACTGAAGCTTTCTTT
TRBV7-2	few	14	TRBJ1-2	TRBD1	CASSLEQGPYGYTF	TGTGCCAGCAGCTTAGAACAGGGGCCTTATGGCTACACCTTC
TRBV28	many	16	TRBJ2-1	TRBD1	CASSPGGQGGYNEQFF	TGTGCCAGCAGTCCAGGGGGACAGGGAGGGTACAATGAGCAGTTCTTC
TRBV18	many	13	TRBJ1-4	NA	CASSPGAGEKLFF	TGTGCCAGCTCACCAGGGGCAGGGGAAAAACTGTTTTTT
TRBV4-3	NA	15	TRBJ2-2	TRBD1	CASSPGDRETGELFF	TGCGCCAGCAGCCCCGGGGACAGGGAGACCGGGGAGCTGTTTTTT
TRBV7-3	many	15	TRBJ2-1	NA	CASSTRGSPLGEQFF	TGTGCCAGCAGCACCCGGGGCTCGCCCTTGGGTGAGCAGTTCTTC
TRBV7-3	many	13	TRBJ2-2	NA	CASSPGTTGELFF	TGTGCCAGCAGCCCCGGGACGACCGGGGAGCTGTTTTTT